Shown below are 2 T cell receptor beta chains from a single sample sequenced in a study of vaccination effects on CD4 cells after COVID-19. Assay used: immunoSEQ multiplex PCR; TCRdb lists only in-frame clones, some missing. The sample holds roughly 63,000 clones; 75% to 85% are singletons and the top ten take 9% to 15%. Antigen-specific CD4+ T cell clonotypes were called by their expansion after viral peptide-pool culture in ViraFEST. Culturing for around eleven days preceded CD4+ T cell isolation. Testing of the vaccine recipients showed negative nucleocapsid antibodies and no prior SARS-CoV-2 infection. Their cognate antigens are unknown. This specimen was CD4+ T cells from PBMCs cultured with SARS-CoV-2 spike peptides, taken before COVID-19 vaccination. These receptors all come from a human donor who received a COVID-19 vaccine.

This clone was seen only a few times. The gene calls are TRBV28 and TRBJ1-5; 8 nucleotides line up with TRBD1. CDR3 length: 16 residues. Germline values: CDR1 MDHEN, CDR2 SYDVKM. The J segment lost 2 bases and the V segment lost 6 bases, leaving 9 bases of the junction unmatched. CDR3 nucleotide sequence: TGTGCCAGCAGGGCAGGGGGCATCGGCGGCAATCAGCCCCAGCATTTT. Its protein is CASRAGGIGGNQPQHF.

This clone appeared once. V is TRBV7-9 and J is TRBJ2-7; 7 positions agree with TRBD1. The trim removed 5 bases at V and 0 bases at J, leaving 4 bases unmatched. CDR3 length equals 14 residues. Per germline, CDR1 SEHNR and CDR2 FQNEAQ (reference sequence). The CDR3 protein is CASSRQGISYEQYV. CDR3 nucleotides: TGTGCCAGCAGCCGACAGGGAATCTCCTACGAGCAGTACGTC.